This T cell receptor (beta chain) was sequenced in a study of T cell clonality in common variable immunodeficiency. Germline V CDR1 and CDR2: ENHRY, SYGVKD. J was trimmed by 0 bases and V by 6 bases; bases with no gene match: 3. CDR3 length: 14 amino acids. This clone was seen ten or more times. Its antigen is not identified. The DNA ends 3 residues before the CDR3 does, and the rest of the CDR3 is filled in from the germline J gene. The study, taken as a whole, reports: Reportedly, TCR beta sequences from common variable immunodeficiency showed fewer deletions and N-nucleotide insertions. CVID subjects shared fewer TCRbeta clones than healthy controls did.

Sequenced by immunoSEQ multiplex PCR; TCRdb stores in-frame clones only, minus some. Listed for the sample are 35,000 to 50,000 clones, none seen a single time. The V call is TRBV10-3, the J call TRBJ2-3; 7 bases are a match to TRBD1. This sequence was found in a person aged 18 to 69 in good health. Material: peripheral blood mononuclear cells. Partial CDR3 DNA: TGTGCCATCAGACAGGGGCGAAGCACAGATACG. Translating gives CAIRQGRSTDT. In full, the CDR3 reads CAIRQGRSTDTQYF.